Listed here is a single T cell receptor beta chain. The antigen remains undetermined. This specimen belongs to a study of T cell responses to AZD1222 COVID-19 vaccine. Study-level information: Pooled in the analysis were second doses at about 4 or about 12 weeks. Overall study findings and caveats: Researchers report vaccine-associated CD4 TCRs spanning spike, with dominance at 160-218 and 743-854. Repertoires were obtained only post-peak T cell response. Recipients of two AZD1222 doses showed rising Spike-specific TCR breadth and depth.

The germline V gene has CDR1 SGHAT and CDR2 FQNNGV. The CDR3 length is 15 residues. The V and J ends lost 6 bases and 0 bases respectively, with 13 bases between them. The repertoire was sequenced with immunoSEQ multiplex PCR; TCRdb's copy has only in-frame clones and lacks some. The sample holds about 110,000 clones, 85% to 90% seen once. This chain joins TRBV11-2 and TRBJ2-3, with a weak D call TRBD2 (5 bases). The source material was peripheral blood, sampled on day 0 of AZD1222 vaccination. This TCR came from an adult in good health. CDR3 bases: TGTGCCAGCAGTGGTGGAGGAACTAGCACAGATACGCAGTATTTT. The encoded protein is CASSGGGTSTDTQYF.